This T cell receptor beta chain was captured by sequencing in a study of lymphopenia after photon versus proton radiotherapy. Study findings and constraints: Proton therapy kept repertoires fairly stable, unlike photons, which gained effector/memory cells. Only patients who died were analyzed for survival; proton advantage is unproven.

Measured with immunoSEQ multiplex PCR; TCRdb has only the in-frame clones, and not every one. The sample shows approximately 170,000 clones, 88% of them seen only once. V was pared by 7 bases and J by 2 bases, with 12 bases between. The germline CDR1 and CDR2 sequences are MNHEY and SVGAGI. This CDR3 has 14 residues. As for this clone: No antigen is known for it.

The source of this sequence is a man between 45 and 60 years old with gastric cancer. Specimen: peripheral blood, collected from a patient treated with photon-based radiotherapy. The chain recombines TRBV6-5 with TRBJ1-5; D is unclear. For the CDR3, the DNA is TGTGCCAGCACCGTGGGTTCCGGCAATCAGCCCCAGCATTTT. Protein sequence: CASTVGSGNQPQHF.